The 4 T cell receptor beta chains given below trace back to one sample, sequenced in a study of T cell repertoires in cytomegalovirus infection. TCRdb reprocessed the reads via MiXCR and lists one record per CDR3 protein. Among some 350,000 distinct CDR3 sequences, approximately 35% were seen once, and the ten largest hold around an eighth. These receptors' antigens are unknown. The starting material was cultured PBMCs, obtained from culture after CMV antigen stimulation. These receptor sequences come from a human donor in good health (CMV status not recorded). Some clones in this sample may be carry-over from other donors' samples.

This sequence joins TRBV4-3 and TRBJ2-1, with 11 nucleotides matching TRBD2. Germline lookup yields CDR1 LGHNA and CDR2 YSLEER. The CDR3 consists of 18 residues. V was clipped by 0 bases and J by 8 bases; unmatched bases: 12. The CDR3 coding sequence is TGCGCCAGCAGCCAAGAGGTAACTAGCGGGAGTCATTTCTATGAGCAGTTCTTC. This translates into CASSQEVTSGSHFYEQFF.

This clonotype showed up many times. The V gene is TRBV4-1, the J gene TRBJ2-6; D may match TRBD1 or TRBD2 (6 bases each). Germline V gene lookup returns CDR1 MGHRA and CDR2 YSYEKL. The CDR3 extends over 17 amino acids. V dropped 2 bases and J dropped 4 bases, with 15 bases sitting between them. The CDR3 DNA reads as TGCGCCAGCAGCCAATGGTCGGGGGCCGCGGGGGCCAACGTCCTGACTTTC. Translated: CASSQWSGAAGANVLTF.

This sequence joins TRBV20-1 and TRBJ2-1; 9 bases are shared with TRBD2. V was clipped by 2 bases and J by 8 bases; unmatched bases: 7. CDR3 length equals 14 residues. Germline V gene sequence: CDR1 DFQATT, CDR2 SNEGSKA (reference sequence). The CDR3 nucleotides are TGCAGTGCTAGACTAGCGGGAAGTCTCTATGAGCAGTTCTTC. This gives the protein CSARLAGSLYEQFF.

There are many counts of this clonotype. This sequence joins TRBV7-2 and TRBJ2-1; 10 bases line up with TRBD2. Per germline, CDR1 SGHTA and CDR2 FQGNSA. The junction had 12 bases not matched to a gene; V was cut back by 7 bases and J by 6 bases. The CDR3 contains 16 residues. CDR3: CASTKVRASGSNEQFF. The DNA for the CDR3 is TGTGCCAGCACCAAAGTGCGGGCTAGCGGGAGCAATGAGCAGTTCTTC.